One TCR beta chain is described in this entry. The CDR3 runs to 14 residues. J gave up 9 bases and V 8 bases, and 12 bases lay outside the gene matches. Germline loops: CDR1 MNHEY, CDR2 SVGAGI. These data originate in a study of cytomegalovirus exposure and HLA in healthy donors. Overall study context: The same platform was used for the roughly 120 validation repertoires as for the 650 to 700 first-cohort repertoires, as reported in a later analysis.

TCRdb's copy holds only in-frame clones and misses some; the assay was immunoSEQ multiplex PCR. The table has 80,000 to 100,000 clones, roughly nine tenths seen once. This rearrangement joins TRBV6-5 to TRBJ2-1; TRBD2 aligns across 8 bases. The origin of this receptor is a young man in good health and CMV-seropositive. Sequencing was done on a sample of PBMCs. CDR3 in amino acids: CASGPGTSSIEQFF. The DNA for the CDR3 is TGTGCCAGCGGCCCCGGGACTAGTTCTATTGAGCAGTTCTTC.